This T cell receptor beta chain was sequenced for a study of blood T cell repertoires in COVID-19. This CDR3 has 13 amino acids. Germline CDR1 reads SGHRS; CDR2 reads YFSETQ. V shed 7 bases and J shed 7 bases, with 12 bases lying between them. Profiled with immunoSEQ multiplex PCR; TCRdb holds only in-frame clones, not every one. The sample lists a few hundred thousand clones; about 91% were seen once. The gene calls are TRBV5-1 and TRBJ1-6; D uncertain. The sequencing sample was made of peripheral blood. This TCR came from a woman aged 40 to 50 who had recovered from COVID-19. CDR3 in amino acids: CASALTENSPLHF. Written as DNA, the CDR3 is TGCGCCAGCGCCCTCACTGAAAATTCACCCCTCCACTTT.